Listed below are T cell receptor beta chains from one sample, sequenced in a study of T cell responses to AZD1222 COVID-19 vaccine. Assay used: immunoSEQ multiplex PCR; TCRdb lists only in-frame clones, some missing. This repertoire shows tens of thousands of clones, approximately 91% found once; its top ten account for approximately 22%. This material consisted of peripheral blood, taken on day 0 of AZD1222 vaccination. The receptor source for this set is an adult in good health. Both conserved end residues are part of each CDR3. D genes are given only for firm matches. The size of a clone is reported for some rows only, either as once, few or many, or as a class for expanded clones.

size: .
D: .
V: TRBV27
J: TRBJ1-6
length: 15
CDR3: CASSFGTNGNSPLHF
DNA: TGTGCCAGCAGTTTTGGAACAAATGGTAATTCACCCCTCCACTTT

size: .
D: TRBD2
V: TRBV10-3
J: TRBJ2-5
length: 16
CDR3: CAISPNPSGGPETQYF
DNA: TGTGCCATCAGCCCAAACCCCAGCGGGGGGCCAGAGACCCAGTACTTC

size: .
D: .
V: TRBV2
J: TRBJ2-3
length: 13
CDR3: CASRGSSTDTQYF
DNA: TGTGCCAGTCGGGGCTCTAGCACAGATACGCAGTATTTT

size: .
D: TRBD2
V: TRBV5-4
J: TRBJ2-3
length: 17
CDR3: CASSNPGVAGVPDTQYF
DNA: TGTGCCAGCAGCAACCCCGGGGTAGCGGGGGTTCCAGATACGCAGTATTTT

size: .
D: .
V: TRBV14
J: TRBJ2-5
length: 15
CDR3: CASSQGRGRRLTQYF
DNA: TGTGCCAGCAGCCAAGGGAGGGGTCGTCGGTTGACCCAGTACTTC

size: .
D: .
V: TRBV15
J: TRBJ1-1
length: 14
CDR3: CATSGPTENTEAFF
DNA: TGTGCCACCAGCGGACCGACAGAGAACACTGAAGCTTTCTTT

size: once
D: .
V: TRBV7-9
J: TRBJ1-3
length: 16
CDR3: CASSPRRGDSGNTIYF
DNA: TGTGCCAGCAGCCCCAGGCGGGGCGACTCTGGAAACACCATATATTTT

size: .
D: .
V: TRBV5-1
J: TRBJ1-3
length: 15
CDR3: CASSLGVDAGNTIYF
DNA: TGCGCCAGCAGCTTGGGGGTGGATGCTGGAAACACCATATATTTT

size: .
D: TRBD2
V: TRBV7-9
J: TRBJ2-3
length: 18
CDR3: CASSRTSGGATSTDTQYF
DNA: TGTGCCAGCAGCCGGACTAGCGGGGGGGCGACTAGCACAGATACGCAGTATTTT

size: .
D: TRBD2
V: TRBV28
J: TRBJ2-7
length: 15
CDR3: CASSLGTSGPKGGYF
DNA: TGTGCCAGCAGTTTAGGGACTAGCGGGCCTAAGGGAGGGTACTTC

size: .
D: .
V: TRBV27
J: TRBJ2-2
length: 14
CDR3: CASSPRTGYGELFF
DNA: TGTGCCAGCAGTCCGAGGACCGGCTACGGGGAGCTGTTTTTT

size: few
D: .
V: TRBV28
J: TRBJ1-6
length: 17
CDR3: CASSSTSGAQGRSPLHF
DNA: TGTGCCAGCAGTTCAACCTCCGGGGCACAGGGAAGATCACCCCTCCACTTT

size: .
D: .
V: TRBV11-2
J: TRBJ2-1
length: 14
CDR3: CASSLRFGQAEQFF
DNA: TGTGCCAGCAGCTTAAGATTCGGACAAGCTGAGCAGTTCTTC

size: .
D: TRBD2
V: TRBV7-3
J: TRBJ2-2
length: 16
CDR3: CASSILAGANTGELFF
DNA: TGTGCCAGCAGCATACTAGCGGGGGCGAACACCGGGGAGCTGTTTTTT

size: .
D: .
V: TRBV5-6
J: TRBJ2-2
length: 15
CDR3: CASSLGGKVTGELFF
DNA: TGTGCCAGCAGCTTGGGGGGCAAGGTCACCGGGGAGCTGTTTTTT

size: few
D: .
V: TRBV28
J: TRBJ1-1
length: 13
CDR3: CASSLQAPRGAFF
DNA: TGTGCCAGCAGTCTACAGGCCCCGAGGGGAGCTTTCTTT

size: .
D: .
V: TRBV24-1
J: TRBJ2-5
length: 14
CDR3: CATSPGQQKETQYF
DNA: TGTGCCACCAGTCCGGGACAACAAAAAGAGACCCAGTACTTC

size: .
D: .
V: TRBV6-2/TRBV6-3
J: TRBJ2-7
length: 15
CDR3: CASSPAAVGDYEQYF
DNA: TGTGCCAGCAGCCCGGCGGCGGTAGGGGACTACGAGCAGTACTTC

size: .
D: TRBD1
V: TRBV19
J: TRBJ1-4
length: 16
CDR3: CASSFQLDRGRGELFF
DNA: TGTGCCAGTAGTTTCCAACTCGACAGGGGCCGGGGAGAACTGTTTTTT

size: .
D: .
V: TRBV6-5
J: TRBJ1-5
length: 14
CDR3: CASRPGLDNQPQHF
DNA: TGTGCCAGCAGACCGGGCTTGGACAATCAGCCCCAGCATTTT

size: .
D: .
V: TRBV6-5
J: TRBJ1-1
length: 14
CDR3: CASSYTVGGTEAFF
DNA: TGTGCCAGCAGTTACACCGTAGGGGGCACTGAAGCTTTCTTT

size: .
D: TRBD1
V: TRBV7-2
J: TRBJ1-2
length: 14
CDR3: CASSTGQGHYGYTF
DNA: TGTGCCAGCAGCACGGGACAGGGGCACTATGGCTACACCTTC

size: .
D: .
V: TRBV4-2
J: TRBJ2-3
length: 17
CDR3: CASSQDWRPLSTDTQYF
DNA: TGTGCCAGCAGCCAAGATTGGCGGCCTCTTAGCACAGATACGCAGTATTTT

size: .
D: .
V: TRBV12-3/TRBV12-4
J: TRBJ1-2
length: 12
CDR3: CASSPSQFGSTF
DNA: TGTGCCAGCAGTCCGTCCCAGTTTGGGAGCACCTTC

size: .
D: .
V: TRBV7-3
J: TRBJ2-5
length: 15
CDR3: CASSRAGTGAPTQYF
DNA: TGTGCCAGCAGCCGAGCCGGGACGGGGGCCCCGACCCAGTACTTC

size: once
D: .
V: TRBV6-1
J: TRBJ1-1
length: 15
CDR3: CASSETGDLGTEAFF
DNA: TGTGCCAGCAGTGAAACCGGGGATTTGGGCACTGAAGCTTTCTTT

size: .
D: TRBD1
V: TRBV19
J: TRBJ1-2
length: 15
CDR3: CASSIAGGIVAGYTF
DNA: TGTGCCAGTAGTATAGCAGGGGGAATAGTCGCTGGCTACACCTTC

size: .
D: TRBD1
V: TRBV7-2
J: TRBJ1-2
length: 15
CDR3: CASSLATGVGYGYTF
DNA: TGTGCCAGCAGCTTGGCGACAGGGGTTGGCTATGGCTACACCTTC